The TCR beta chain described here comes from a study of T cell repertoires in cytomegalovirus infection. TCRdb fed the reads into MiXCR, producing one record per CDR3 protein. The sample carries around 320,000 distinct CDR3 sequences, 9.5% recorded once. V was cut by 4 bases and J by 12 bases, with 16 bases left in between. This CDR3 region has 13 residues. The germline CDR1 and CDR2 sequences are MDHEN and SYDVKM. The sequencing input was PBMCs. This sequence was found in a human donor in good health (CMV status not recorded). Some clones in this sample may be carry-over from other donors' samples. This chain uses TRBV28 with TRBJ2-1; tentative D call: TRBD2 (6 bases). The CDR3 reads CASSSPLTSPQFF. The CDR3 DNA follows: TGTGCCAGCAGTTCACCTCTGACTAGTCCGCAGTTCTTC.